This T cell receptor beta chain was recovered during a study of Ad26.COV2.S vaccination and SARS-CoV-2 variants. TCRdb's copy holds only in-frame clones and misses some; the assay was immunoSEQ multiplex PCR. Found here are more than 400,000 clones, over 80% of them singletons; the top ten hold more than 1.5%. Treatment: approximately 18 received Ad26.COV2.S at low or high dose, single or two shots; about 5 received placebo; per-sample allocation not given. Specimens were obtained on day 63 following the first vaccine or placebo injection. The germline V gene has CDR1 SGHDT and CDR2 YYEEEE. The CDR3 is made up of 13 amino acids. After removal of 4 bases from V and 2 bases from J, the junction contained 3 bases not matched to a gene.

The rearrangement uses TRBV5-6 and TRBJ2-7; 7 nucleotides match TRBD1. Sequences were derived from peripheral blood, sampled in a trial of Ad26.COV2.S vaccine versus placebo. This receptor was taken from a person between 18 and 60 years old who received the Ad26.COV2.S COVID-19 vaccine or a placebo. The CDR3 nucleotides read TGTGCCAGCAGCATAGGACAGGCCTACGAGCAGTACTTC. This codes for CASSIGQAYEQYF.